This T cell receptor (beta chain) was recorded in a study of T cells in Graves' hyperthyroidism and ophthalmopathy. At the level of the study: Peripheral blood was obtained at initial diagnosis, preceding any treatment.

RNA transcripts were the template for amplifying TCR beta CDR3 regions. In the first-round RT-PCR of the TCR CDR3, the HTBI primer set was used. TCRdb itself ran the multiplex PCR reads through MiXCR, one entry per CDR3 protein. The data contain around 300,000 distinct CDR3 sequences, 20% to 25% of them singletons. This clonotype was recorded at least ten times. Thyroid ultrasound, orbital computed tomography, clinical symptoms, and serum thyroxine and TRAb underpinned diagnoses. PBMCs were collected from an approximately 10 ml volume of fresh peripheral blood. Germline V gives CDR1 SGHTA, CDR2 FQGTGA. After removal of 4 bases from V and 0 bases from J, the junction contained 1 base not matched to a gene. The CDR3 loop spans 15 amino acids.

This chain links TRBV7-3 with TRBJ2-7; 12 bases map to TRBD1. This clonotype originated in a man between 40 and 49 years old with Graves' hyperthyroidism that later progressed to Graves' ophthalmopathy. Sequencing used blood. CDR3 sequence reads: CASSSGQGASYEQYF. DNA for the CDR3: TGTGCCAGCAGCTCGGGACAGGGGGCCTCCTACGAGCAGTACTTC.